This is a list of T cell receptor beta chains from one sample in a study of OX40 agonist ivuxolimab in advanced cancers. This table comes from immunoSEQ multiplex PCR, and its TCRdb copy is limited to in-frame clones, with some not included. The data hold roughly 74,000 clones, with 94% observed a single time. This specimen consisted of CD4+ or CD8+ T cells sorted from blood, obtained in a trial of the OX40 agonist ivuxolimab. These receptors were obtained from an adult with an advanced solid tumor such as melanoma, head and neck, liver or kidney cancer. Both conserved end residues are part of each CDR3. D genes are given only for firm matches. Rows may omit the clone size; those that give it use once, few, many or a size class.

v_gene	abundance	d_gene	j_gene	CDR3nt	CDR3aa
TRBV4-1	NA	NA	TRBJ2-1	TGCGCCGGGGGGGCCCCGGGGGTAGGTCAGGCTGATGAGCAGTTCTTC	CAGGAPGVGQADEQFF
TRBV15	NA	TRBD1	TRBJ2-7	TGTGCCACCAGCAGAGGGGACAGGTCCTACGAGCAGTACTTC	CATSRGDRSYEQYF
TRBV19	NA	NA	TRBJ1-5	TGTGCCAGTAGTATTGGGGGTTGGAATCAGCCCCAGCATTTT	CASSIGGWNQPQHF
TRBV25-1	NA	NA	TRBJ1-3	TGTGCCAGCAACGACGCACACACCATATATTTT	CASNDAHTIYF
TRBV4-3	NA	NA	TRBJ1-1	TGCGCCAGCAGCCAGACCGGCTACACTGAAGCTTTCTTT	CASSQTGYTEAFF
TRBV9	NA	NA	TRBJ1-6	TGTGCCAGCAGCGATCCCACCGCAAATTCACCCCTCCACTTT	CASSDPTANSPLHF
TRBV10-1	NA	NA	TRBJ2-7	TGCGCCACCATCCTTGACTCCTACGAGCAGTACTTC	CATILDSYEQYF
TRBV28	NA	NA	TRBJ2-7	TGTGCCAGCAGTTTCCCCCCCGGACAGAAGACGACCTACGAGCAGTACTTC	CASSFPPGQKTTYEQYF
TRBV7-9	NA	NA	TRBJ1-2	TGTGCCAGCAGCTTAGCAGGGAGCGACTATGGCTACACCTTC	CASSLAGSDYGYTF
TRBV9	NA	NA	TRBJ2-3	TGTGCCAGCAGCGTAGCCGGCGGGGAGGGCACAGATACGCAGTATTTT	CASSVAGGEGTDTQYF
TRBV5-8	NA	NA	TRBJ2-7	TGTGCCAGCAGCCGGGACAACTACGAGCAGTACTTC	CASSRDNYEQYF
TRBV7-3	NA	NA	TRBJ2-7	TGTGCCAGCAGCTTAAGGCTTGCAGGGAAGATGGGCGAGCAGTACTTC	CASSLRLAGKMGEQYF
TRBV6-5	NA	TRBD2	TRBJ2-1	TGTGCCAGCAGCTTACAGCCCTGGGGGGGTGAGCAGTTCTTC	CASSLQPWGGEQFF
TRBV5-4	NA	TRBD1	TRBJ1-2	TGTGCCAGCCTAGGACAGGACCCGTATGGCTACACCTTC	CASLGQDPYGYTF
TRBV19	once	NA	TRBJ2-4	TGTGCCAGTAGTATTTCTTTTGGGCAGGAAGGCATTCAGTACTTC	CASSISFGQEGIQYF
TRBV25-1	NA	TRBD1	TRBJ2-3	TGTGCCAGCAGTGAATTCTCTACAGGGGGCATGACAGATACGCAGTATTTT	CASSEFSTGGMTDTQYF
TRBV15	NA	NA	TRBJ2-7	TGTGCCACCAGCAGGGAGCGTCAGAACTCCTACGAGCAGTACTTC	CATSRERQNSYEQYF
TRBV4-1	NA	NA	TRBJ2-7	TGCGCCAGCAGCCATGCTGGGGGGTTGGCCGATTGGTACTTC	CASSHAGGLADWYF
TRBV6-1	NA	NA	TRBJ1-2	TGTGCCAGCAGTGAAGAGACGAGGGGGACATATGGCTACACCTTC	CASSEETRGTYGYTF
TRBV5-6	NA	TRBD2	TRBJ2-1	TGTGCCAGCACCAAAGCGGGAGCCCCCTACAATGAGCAGTTCTTC	CASTKAGAPYNEQFF
TRBV7-9	NA	NA	TRBJ1-5	TGTGCCAGCAGCCCCCAAGGAGAGAATAGCAATCAGCCCCAGCATTTT	CASSPQGENSNQPQHF
TRBV4-3	NA	TRBD2	TRBJ2-5	TGCGCCAGCAGCCCCTGGACTAGCGGGGGCTTGGGGGAGACCCAGTACTTC	CASSPWTSGGLGETQYF
TRBV27	NA	NA	TRBJ1-2	TGTGCCAGCAGTTTAGACATGAACTATGGCTACACCTTC	CASSLDMNYGYTF
TRBV4-3	once	TRBD2	TRBJ2-1	TGCGCCAGCAGCCAAGATCCTAGCGGTGCCTCCTACAATGAGCAGTTCTTC	CASSQDPSGASYNEQFF
TRBV7-2	NA	NA	TRBJ1-5	TGTGCCAGCAGCGCAGATCTGGGTCAGCCCCAGCATTTT	CASSADLGQPQHF
TRBV7-7	NA	NA	TRBJ2-7	TGTGCCAGCAGCTTAGGGCAAGGCCCCTCCTACGAGCAGTACTTC	CASSLGQGPSYEQYF
TRBV2	once	NA	TRBJ2-5	TGTGCCAGCAGTGAAACGCCACAACCCCAAGAGACCCAGTACTTC	CASSETPQPQETQYF
TRBV5-1	NA	NA	TRBJ2-7	TGCGCCAGCAGACCGGACGCGAGCTCCTACGAGCAGTACTTC	CASRPDASSYEQYF
TRBV27	NA	TRBD1	TRBJ2-3	TGTGCCAGCAGCCTGGGGACAGGGTTGACAGATACGCAGTATTTT	CASSLGTGLTDTQYF
TRBV7-2	NA	NA	TRBJ2-1	TGTGCCAGCAGCTATCCGTCTAGCAACAATGAGCAGTTCTTC	CASSYPSSNNEQFF
TRBV4-1	NA	TRBD2	TRBJ2-4	TGCGCCAGCAGCCAAACCGGACTAGCGGGGGGGCATCCGTACTTC	CASSQTGLAGGHPYF
TRBV4-1	NA	NA	TRBJ2-3	TGCGCCAGCAGCCCTAGAGGACAGACCGAAGGGGCCAGCACAGATACGCAGTATTTT	CASSPRGQTEGASTDTQYF
TRBV11-2	NA	NA	TRBJ2-7	TGTGCCAGCAGCCCAGGGATCCGAGGGGAGCAGTACTTC	CASSPGIRGEQYF
TRBV7-9	few	NA	TRBJ1-5	TGTGCCAGCAGCTTAGCGCGCCCCGACAATCAGCCCCAGCATTTT	CASSLARPDNQPQHF
TRBV7-8	NA	TRBD2	TRBJ2-1	TGTGCCAGCAGCTCTAGCGGACATATCCCCTACAATGAGCAGTTCTTC	CASSSSGHIPYNEQFF
TRBV7-8	NA	NA	TRBJ2-7	TGTGCCAGCAGCTTACTATCGACACCCAGGGACGAGCAGTACTTC	CASSLLSTPRDEQYF
TRBV2	NA	NA	TRBJ1-1	TGTGCCAGCAGCCCGCAGCTGAACACTGAAGCTTTCTTT	CASSPQLNTEAFF
TRBV7-3	few	TRBD1	TRBJ2-7	TGTGCCAGCAGCTTGGGGACAGGGACCGAGCAGTACTTC	CASSLGTGTEQYF
TRBV5-4	NA	NA	TRBJ2-1	TGTGCCAGCAGCGATCTATCCGGGACGTTAGACAATGAGCAGTTCTTC	CASSDLSGTLDNEQFF
TRBV21-1	once	NA	TRBJ1-1	TGTGCCAGCAGCAACCTGGGGCCGGGCGGCACTGAAGCTTTCTTT	CASSNLGPGGTEAFF
TRBV6-5	NA	NA	TRBJ1-2	TGTGCCAGCAGTTACTCAGCACAGGCCCTCTTCGGTGGCTACACCTTC	CASSYSAQALFGGYTF
TRBV11-1	NA	NA	TRBJ2-7	TGTGCCACCCGGGTGGTGGAGCAGTACTTC	CATRVVEQYF
TRBV28	NA	TRBD2	TRBJ2-7	TGTGCCCTCAGAGCGGGAGGGCCTACGTACGAGCAGTACTTC	CALRAGGPTYEQYF
TRBV19	NA	NA	TRBJ2-2	TGTGCCAGTAGTATTGGGCCAGCGAACACCGGGGAGCTGTTTTTT	CASSIGPANTGELFF
TRBV9	NA	NA	TRBJ2-5	TGTGCCAGCAGCGCTAGTGGGGGGTCGAGAGAGACCCAGTACTTC	CASSASGGSRETQYF